The 8 T cell receptor beta chains below all came from one sample that was sequenced in a study of cytotoxic CD8 clonotypes in ibrutinib-treated CLL. Data came from immunoSEQ multiplex PCR; TCRdb stores just in-frame clones and leaves some out. Found here are approximately 350,000 clones, over 60% of them singletons; the top ten hold 5% to 6.5%. The starting material was PBMCs, obtained after 36 months of ibrutinib treatment. These TCRs come from a human donor with chronic lymphocytic leukemia.

This clone was recorded a few times. This chain connects TRBV7-8 to TRBJ2-4; no firm D call. Germline values: CDR1 SGHVS, CDR2 FQNEAQ. The CDR3 consists of 12 residues. V lost 4 bases, J lost 5 bases, and 6 bases lay in between. CDR3 residues: CASSSTENIQYF. CDR3 coding DNA: TGTGCCAGCAGCTCGACGGAAAACATTCAGTACTTC.

The V call is TRBV18, the J call TRBJ1-1; possible D gene TRBD1, 6 bases. Deletions cut 1 base from V and 2 bases from J, with 14 bases between. CDR3 length: 16 residues. Germline V CDR1 and CDR2: KGHSH, LQKENI. This chain's CDR3 is CASSPRRDTRNTEAFF. DNA of the CDR3: TGTGCCAGCTCACCACGAAGGGACACCCGCAACACTGAAGCTTTCTTT.

In regard to this clone: One junction end disagrees with the germline gene, perhaps due to a read error. This CDR3 reads CASSLGTGALYSPLHF. DNA for the CDR3: TGTGCCAGCAGCTTAGGTACAGGGGCTCTGTATTCGCCCCTCCACTTT. This chain links TRBV11-2 with TRBJ1-6; TRBD1 matches at 7 bases. This CDR3 region has 16 residues. Germline V gene data show CDR1 as SGHAT and CDR2 as FQNNGV.

The rearrangement links TRBV7-9 to TRBJ2-5, with D possibly TRBD2 on 5 matching bases. Germline V gene data show CDR1 as SEHNR and CDR2 as FQNEAQ (reference sequence). CDR3 length: 11 residues. V was clipped by 5 bases and J by 7 bases, with 8 bases between them. The CDR3 sequence is CASSPEGTQYF. The CDR3 DNA is TGTGCCAGCAGCCCAGAGGGGACCCAGTACTTC.

V and J are TRBV18 and TRBJ2-1; D not certain. V dropped 1 base and J dropped 9 bases, with 7 bases sitting between them. The CDR3 contains 12 residues. Germline lookup yields CDR1 KGHSH and CDR2 LQKENI. The CDR3 coding sequence is TGTGCCAGCTCACCACGGGTAGGTGAGCAGTTCTTC. Its protein is CASSPRVGEQFF.

J is TRBJ2-7 and V is TRBV5-6; 9 nucleotides agree with TRBD1. Trimming removed 1 base from V and 3 bases from J; junction bases left unmatched: 14. The CDR3 has 18 residues. CDR1 is SGHDT, CDR2 YYEEEE, per germline. The CDR3 DNA follows: TGTGCCAGCAGCTTGTTAGTGGGCCCTGGACAGGGGAACTACGAGCAGTACTTC. Translated, it gives CASSLLVGPGQGNYEQYF.

This clone was seen a few times. This chain joins TRBV7-9 and TRBJ2-2; 8 nucleotides match TRBD2. V lost 0 bases, J lost 4 bases, and 7 bases stayed unmatched. The CDR3 has 17 residues. Germline CDR1 SEHNR, CDR2 FQNEAQ (reference sequence). The CDR3 DNA reads TGTGCCAGCAGCTTAGCGACTAGCGTCCTTTTCACCGGGGAGCTGTTTTTT. Its protein product is CASSLATSVLFTGELFF.

The V call is TRBV28, the J call TRBJ2-5; 9 bases match TRBD1. J gave up 4 bases and V 6 bases, and 9 bases lay outside the gene matches. Per the germline V gene, CDR1 is MDHEN and CDR2 is SYDVKM. The CDR3 has 15 amino acids. The CDR3 sequence is CASSRGQGEAETQYF. The CDR3 DNA sequence: TGTGCCAGCAGCAGGGGACAGGGAGAGGCAGAGACCCAGTACTTC. Supplemented by reference TRBV28 and TRBJ2-5, the full variable domain reads DVKVTQSSRYLVKRTGEKVFLECVQDMDHENMFWYRQDPGLGLRLIYFSYDVKMKEKGDIPEGYSVSREKKERFSLILESASTNQTSMYLCASSRGQGEAETQYFGPGTRLLVL.